This T cell receptor beta chain was found in a study of blood T cell repertoires in COVID-19. The overall study: Samples representing acute and convalescent COVID-19 were sourced from the United States, Italy and Spain. T cells, B-cell-depleted T cells, or PBMCs provided the cDNA or gDNA that served as material.

Germline V CDR1 and CDR2: SGHKS, YYEKEE (reference sequence). This CDR3 has 15 residues. Trimming took off 0 bases at V and 0 bases at J, with 7 bases between the two ends. As originally analysed: Counts of nucleated cells, estimated from reference gene primer amplification, were obtained. Clones were sequenced by immunoSEQ multiplex PCR, and TCRdb holds only the in-frame ones, with some missing. D and trimming were read from the DNA, whereas the V and J calls and clone size are those reported in that table. The sample carries under 300,000 clones, around 87% recorded once. This sequence joins TRBV5-5 and TRBJ2-1; perhaps TRBD2 as D (5 bases). The receptor's source is a man aged 55 to 69 who had recovered from COVID-19. Sample: peripheral blood. The CDR3 protein is CASSLGLNSYNEQFF. The CDR3 nucleotides are TGTGCCAGCAGCTTGGGACTAAACTCCTACAATGAGCAGTTCTTC.